Described below is a single T cell receptor beta chain sequence and its context. This sample includes further DNA sequences coding for the same CDR3. The data belong to a study of shared clonotypes between healthy human individuals. Whole-study context: The people who gave samples were two women and a few men aged 18 to 49. Donors had three CD4 naive, three CD4 memory, two CD8 naive and one CD8 memory plate apiece.

Several immunoSEQ 96-well plates shared each subset's DNA, each plate a replicate. Generated by immunoSEQ multiplex PCR, the TCRdb table keeps only in-frame clones and is missing some. This table has more than 90,000 clones, under 70% appearing once. There were only Caucasian adults among the donors, and all lived in Nashville, Tennessee. Trimming shortened V by 0 bases and J by 4 bases, and 4 bases separated the two germline ends. There are 13 residues in the CDR3. Germline CDR1 is MNHEY and CDR2 is SVGAGI. V and J are TRBV6-5 and TRBJ2-1; D remains unclear. This sequence was found in a man aged 25-45 years in good health. The sequencing sample was made of memory CD8+ T cells sorted from blood. The subset denotes: CD45RO+ cells pooled with CCR7-negative TemRA cells. CDR3 protein: CASSYSGYNEQFF. The CDR3 DNA follows: TGTGCCAGCAGTTACTCGGGGTACAATGAGCAGTTCTTC.